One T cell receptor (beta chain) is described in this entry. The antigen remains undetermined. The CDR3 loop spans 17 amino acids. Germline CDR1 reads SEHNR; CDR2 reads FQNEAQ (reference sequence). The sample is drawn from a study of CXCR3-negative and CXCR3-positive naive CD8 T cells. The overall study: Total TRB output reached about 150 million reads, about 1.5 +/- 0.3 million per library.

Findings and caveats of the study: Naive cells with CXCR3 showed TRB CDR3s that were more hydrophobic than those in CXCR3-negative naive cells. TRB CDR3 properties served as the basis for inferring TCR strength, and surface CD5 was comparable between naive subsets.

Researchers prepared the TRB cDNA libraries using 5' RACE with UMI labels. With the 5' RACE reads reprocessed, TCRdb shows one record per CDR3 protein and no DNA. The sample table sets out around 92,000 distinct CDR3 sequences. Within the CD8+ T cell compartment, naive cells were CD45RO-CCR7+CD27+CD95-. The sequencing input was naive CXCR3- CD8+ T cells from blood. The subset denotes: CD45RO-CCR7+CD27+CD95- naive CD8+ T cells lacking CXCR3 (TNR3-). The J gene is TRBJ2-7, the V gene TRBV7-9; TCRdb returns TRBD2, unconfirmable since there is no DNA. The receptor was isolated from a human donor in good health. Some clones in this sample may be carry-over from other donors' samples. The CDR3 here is CASSLVHGGTVVYEQYF.